Each of the 32 T cell receptor beta chains below was sequenced from the same sample in a study of cytomegalovirus exposure and HLA in healthy donors. Both 60 Vbeta primers and 13 Jbeta primers went into the PCR. Profiling relied on immunoSEQ multiplex PCR, and the TCRdb table lists in-frame clones only, not all of them. The clone table shows 87,000 or so clones, with the ten largest holding 15% to 17%. Input material: PBMCs. The origin of the receptors is a middle-aged man in good health and CMV-seropositive.

This chain connects TRBV5-1 to TRBJ2-5, with 7 bases matching TRBD2. Per the germline V gene, CDR1 is SGHRS and CDR2 is YFSETQ. J was trimmed by 5 bases and V by 2 bases; bases with no gene match: 3. This CDR3 region has 13 residues. The CDR3 DNA follows: TGCGCCAGCAGCTTCCGGGACTATGAGACCCAGTACTTC. As protein: CASSFRDYETQYF. The complete variable domain, with remaining parts taken from reference TRBV5-1 and TRBJ2-5, reads KAGVTQTPRYLIKTRGQQVTLSCSPISGHRSVSWYQQTPGQGLQFLFEYFSETQRNKGNFPGRFSGRQFSNSRSEMNVSTLELGDSALYLCASSFRDYETQYFGPGTRLLVL.

The chain joins TRBV30 to TRBJ2-7; 8 nucleotides line up with TRBD1. The CDR3 runs to 12 residues. Trimming took 2 bases from V and 7 from J; bases not matched to a gene: 4. CDR1 is GTSNPN, CDR2 SVGIG, per germline (reference sequence). Here the CDR3 reads CAWSPTGGEQYV. CDR3 bases: TGTGCCTGGAGTCCCACAGGGGGAGAGCAGTACGTC.

The chain is built from TRBV4-3 and TRBJ2-7; 9 bases map to TRBD2. V was pared by 1 base and J by 4 bases, with 17 bases of the junction left unmatched. This CDR3 is 19 amino acids long. The V gene's germline CDR1 is LGHNA and CDR2 YSLEER. CDR3 DNA sequence: TGCGCCAGCAGCCAAGGGTTCAATCGGGGCGGGAGGGCCTGGTACGAGCAGTACTTC. It translates to CASSQGFNRGGRAWYEQYF.

V usage is TRBV27 and J usage is TRBJ2-1, with 9 bases that match TRBD2. This CDR3 has 14 residues. CDR1 and CDR2 (germline): MNHEY, SMNVEV (reference sequence). Germline trimming cut 10 bases from V and 4 bases from J; bases unmatched to any gene: 8. Here the CDR3 DNA reads TGTGCCACCCAGGTGACTAGCGGATACAATGAGCAGTTCTTC. This translates into CATQVTSGYNEQFF.

This chain uses TRBV4-2 with TRBJ2-3; TRBD2 matches 16 bases. The CDR3 totals 18 residues. Germline V CDR1 and CDR2: LGHNA, YNFKEQ. J was trimmed by 4 bases and V by 2 bases; bases with no gene match: 6. The CDR3, as DNA: TGTGCCAGCAGCCAACCGGGGACTAGCGGGAGGGGGTCAGATACGCAGTATTTT. Its protein is CASSQPGTSGRGSDTQYF.

The chain has TRBV6-5 and TRBJ1-2; perhaps TRBD1 as D (6 bases). Germline-derived CDR1 and CDR2 are MNHEY and SVGAGI. The CDR3 extends over 15 amino acids. V lost 6 bases and J lost 8, with 22 bases in between. CDR3 DNA sequence: TGTGCCAGCAGGACGACCACGGGGGGGGGCGGAGGCTACACCTTC. It translates to CASRTTTGGGGGYTF.

The chain has TRBV10-3 and TRBJ2-1; the match to TRBD2 covers 9 bases. J gave up 4 bases and V 6 bases, and 10 bases lay outside the gene matches. CDR1 and CDR2 from the germline V gene are ENHRY and SYGVKD. CDR3 length: 16 amino acids. The CDR3 region has the DNA TGTGCCATCAGACGGGGGCGGGAGGGAACTTACAATGAGCAGTTCTTC. Amino acid sequence: CAIRRGREGTYNEQFF.

V is TRBV2 and J is TRBJ2-1, with D possibly matching TRBD2 (5 bases). The CDR3 spans 15 residues. Germline CDR1 SNHLY, CDR2 FYNNEI. Trimming cost V 2 bases and J 7 bases, with 15 bases left between them. The CDR3 spells CASSEPGLGPNEQFF. CDR3 sequence (DNA): TGTGCCAGCAGTGAACCCGGACTCGGGCCAAATGAGCAGTTCTTC.

This chain joins TRBV19 and TRBJ2-2; weak D call: TRBD2 (6 bases). The germline CDR1 and CDR2 sequences are LNHDA and SQIVND (reference sequence). The V end was cut by 3 bases, the J end by 5 bases, with 13 bases between. The CDR3 contains 15 residues. CDR3 nucleotide sequence: TGTGCCAGTAGTATTGTGACTAGTGGAACCGGGGAGCTGTTTTTT. It encodes CASSIVTSGTGELFF.

The chain couples TRBV4-3 to TRBJ2-7; possibly TRBD2 for D (5 bases). CDR3 length: 13 amino acids. The V gene lost 2 bases and the J gene lost 1 base, with 6 bases spanning the gap. Germline values: CDR1 LGHNA, CDR2 YSLEER. In DNA, the CDR3 is TGCGCCAGCAGCCAACGCGGGTCCTACGAGCAGTACTTC. This gives the protein CASSQRGSYEQYF.

The V call is TRBV6-6, the J call TRBJ1-2; D is possibly TRBD1 (5 bases). Trimming removed 4 bases from V and 6 bases from J, with 12 bases in between. CDR3 size: 13 residues. CDR1 is MNHNY, CDR2 SVGAGI, per germline (reference sequence). DNA for the CDR3: TGTGCCAGCAGTTTAGTAGGGGAGGATGGCTACACCTTC. It specifies CASSLVGEDGYTF.

Concerning this clone: Other nucleotide sequences in the sample specify the same CDR3. The rearrangement links TRBV7-9 to TRBJ1-5, with D perhaps TRBD1 (5 bases). Germline V gene data show CDR1 as SEHNR and CDR2 as FQNEAQ (reference sequence). V was shortened by 2 bases and J by 3 bases, with 8 bases between the two germline ends. The CDR3 loop spans 14 amino acids. The chain's CDR3 is CASSLSGFNQPQHF. CDR3 nucleotide sequence: TGTGCCAGCAGCTTATCAGGGTTCAATCAGCCCCAGCATTTT. The full variable domain, rest sourced from reference TRBV7-9 and TRBJ1-5, is DTGVSQNPRHKITKRGQNVTFRCDPISEHNRLYWYRQTLGQGPEFLTYFQNEAQLEKSRLLSDRFSAERPKGSFSTLEIQRTEQGDSAMYLCASSLSGFNQPQHFGDGTRLSIL.

The chain employs TRBV29-1 and TRBJ2-2, with 7 bases aligning to TRBD2. The ends lost 7 bases at V and 6 bases at J; junction bases unmatched: 14. CDR3 length: 15 amino acids. Germline V gene sequence: CDR1 SQVTM, CDR2 ANQGSEA. In DNA form, the CDR3 reads TGCAGCGCTTCCAGAGGGACCGCGGGGGCCGGGGAGCTGTTTTTT. Protein product: CSASRGTAGAGELFF.

The chain recombines TRBV13 with TRBJ2-3, with D perhaps TRBD1 (6 bases). The CDR3 covers 14 residues. The germline V gene has CDR1 PRHDT and CDR2 FYEKMQ (reference sequence). Trimming stripped 3 bases from V and 1 base from J, with 8 bases between. In DNA form, the CDR3 reads TGTGCCAGCAGCTTGCCAGGGGGCACAGATACGCAGTATTTT. Translation gives CASSLPGGTDTQYF.

This rearrangement joins TRBV5-1 to TRBJ2-6; no firm D call. V was cut by 0 bases and J by 2 bases, with 6 bases left in between. Germline V gene lookup returns CDR1 SGHRS and CDR2 YFSETQ. The CDR3 is 15 amino acids. The CDR3 DNA follows: TGCGCCAGCAGCTTGGCCCTTACTGGGGCCAACGTCCTGACTTTC. It is translated as CASSLALTGANVLTF.

This chain connects TRBV2 to TRBJ2-2; 12 bases match TRBD2. V lost 5 bases to trimming and J lost 5 bases; unmatched junction nucleotides: 3. This CDR3 is built from 15 residues. Germline V lookup: CDR1 SNHLY, CDR2 FYNNEI. The DNA for the CDR3 is TGTGCCAGCAGTCCTAGCGGGAGGGTAACCGGGGAGCTGTTTTTT. Amino acid sequence: CASSPSGRVTGELFF.

This chain joins TRBV5-4 and TRBJ2-1; maybe TRBD2 (5 bases). The CDR3 spans 14 residues. Germline CDR1 reads SGHNT; CDR2 reads YYREEE (reference sequence). V lost 2 bases, J lost 9 bases, and 15 bases lay in between. Here the CDR3 DNA reads TGTGCCAGCAGCTTACTGCCCGGGATCGGTGAGCAGTTCTTC. Encoded protein: CASSLLPGIGEQFF.

This chain joins TRBV5-6 and TRBJ1-5; 8 bases fit TRBD1. Germline V gene lookup returns CDR1 SGHDT and CDR2 YYEEEE. Germline trimming cut 4 bases from V and 5 bases from J; bases unmatched to any gene: 5. The CDR3 covers 14 residues. In nucleotides, the CDR3 is TGTGCCAGCAGCGTCAGGGGGCGGGATCAGCCCCAGCATTTT. Its protein product is CASSVRGRDQPQHF. The complete variable domain, with remaining parts taken from reference TRBV5-6 and TRBJ1-5, reads DAGVTQSPTHLIKTRGQQVTLRCSPKSGHDTVSWYQQALGQGPQFIFQYYEEEERQRGNFPDRFSGHQFPNYSSELNVNALLLGDSALYLCASSVRGRDQPQHFGDGTRLSIL.

This sequence joins TRBV6-5 and TRBJ1-2; D possibly corresponds to TRBD1 (5 bases). The CDR3 has 14 residues. Germline V gene sequence: CDR1 MNHEY, CDR2 SVGAGI. Trimming cost V 6 bases and J 4 bases, with 15 bases left between them. DNA of the CDR3: TGTGCCAGCAGGGGAGGGGATCGTGGCTATGGCTACACCTTC. The encoded protein is CASRGGDRGYGYTF.

The chain couples TRBV5-6 to TRBJ2-4, with D maybe TRBD2 (5 bases). The V gene's germline CDR1 is SGHDT and CDR2 YYEEEE. The CDR3 spans 14 residues. Trimming removed 1 base from V and 7 bases from J, with 12 bases in between. CDR3 DNA: TGTGCCAGCAGCTTGATTCGAGGGTGGAACATTCAGTACTTC. Amino acid sequence: CASSLIRGWNIQYF. The variable domain in full, with the rest retrieved from reference TRBV5-6 and TRBJ2-4, is DAGVTQSPTHLIKTRGQQVTLRCSPKSGHDTVSWYQQALGQGPQFIFQYYEEEERQRGNFPDRFSGHQFPNYSSELNVNALLLGDSALYLCASSLIRGWNIQYFGAGTRLSVL.

The CDR3 spells CASRPLGLAADTQYF. The DNA for the CDR3 is TGTGCCAGCAGGCCCCTCGGACTAGCTGCAGATACGCAGTATTTT. The V call is TRBV2, the J call TRBJ2-3; 8 nucleotides match TRBD2. The V gene end was trimmed by 6 bases and the J gene end by 4 bases; junction bases not matched to a gene: 9. The CDR3 sequence is 15 residues long. From germline, CDR1 is SNHLY and CDR2 FYNNEI.

The chain combines TRBV19 with TRBJ2-7; weak D call: TRBD1 (5 bases). This CDR3 is 15 amino acids long. V lost 4 bases and J 1 base, leaving 14 bases between the germline ends. CDR1 is LNHDA and CDR2 is SQIVND in the germline V gene (reference sequence). CDR3 bases: TGTGCCAGTAGTAACGGCCAGGGTGCATCCTACGAGCAGTACTTC. As protein: CASSNGQGASYEQYF.

The chain recombines TRBV7-3 with TRBJ1-1, with D perhaps TRBD1 (5 bases). The V end was cut by 2 bases, the J end by 1 base, with 11 bases between. The CDR3 has 15 amino acids. Per the germline V gene, CDR1 is SGHTA and CDR2 is FQGTGA. The CDR3 bases are TGTGCCAGCAGCTTACAAGGCGGACAGAACACTGAAGCTTTCTTT. As protein: CASSLQGGQNTEAFF.

This sequence joins TRBV7-2 and TRBJ1-5; D gene unclear. The CDR3 loop spans 12 amino acids. V lost 4 bases and J 3 bases, leaving 4 bases between the germline ends. Germline V CDR1 and CDR2: SGHTA, FQGNSA. CDR3 region: CASSSNNQPQHF. The CDR3 nucleotides read TGTGCCAGCAGCTCTAACAATCAGCCCCAGCATTTT.

The V call is TRBV4-1, the J call TRBJ1-3; D ambiguous. Trimming took off 4 bases at V and 4 bases at J, with 14 bases between the two ends. The CDR3 totals 15 residues. Germline V gene lookup returns CDR1 MGHRA and CDR2 YSYEKL. CDR3 in amino acids: CASSRQEGYGNTIYF. In DNA form, the CDR3 reads TGCGCCAGCAGCCGGCAGGAAGGTTACGGAAACACCATATATTTT.

The J gene is TRBJ2-7, the V gene TRBV7-2; possibly TRBD2 for D (5 bases). The germline CDR1 and CDR2 sequences are SGHTA and FQGNSA. The CDR3 contains 15 residues. V was pared by 5 bases and J by 2 bases, with 16 bases between. DNA of the CDR3: TGTGCCAGCAGCCCCGACTATCTCCGGACCTACGAGCAGTACGTC. Amino acid sequence: CASSPDYLRTYEQYV.

The chain recombines TRBV30 with TRBJ2-3; 11 bases align to TRBD2. Germline CDR1 reads GTSNPN; CDR2 reads SVGIG (reference sequence). CDR3 length equals 18 residues. The J segment lost 4 bases and the V segment lost 2 bases, leaving 14 bases of the junction unmatched. CDR3 sequence: CAWSTGTSGAIGADTQYF. The CDR3 nucleotides are TGTGCCTGGAGTACCGGGACTAGCGGAGCGATTGGCGCAGATACGCAGTATTTT.

The chain links TRBV28 to TRBJ2-1, with 9 bases that match TRBD1. The V and J ends lost 7 bases and 6 bases, in that order; junction bases with no gene match: 4. This CDR3 comprises 13 residues. From germline, CDR1 is MDHEN and CDR2 SYDVKM. The CDR3, as DNA: TGTGCCAGCACCTCGGGACAGGGCAATGAGCAGTTCTTC. This encodes CASTSGQGNEQFF.

Comments on this clone: This same CDR3 is encoded by further DNA sequences in the sample. The chain uses TRBV7-2 and TRBJ2-5, with 8 bases fitting TRBD2. CDR3 length equals 13 residues. With 2 bases clipped from V and 5 bases from J, the junction kept 1 base outside the gene matches. Germline V gene data show CDR1 as SGHTA and CDR2 as FQGNSA. The CDR3 region is CASSLSGGETQYF. CDR3 in DNA: TGTGCCAGCAGCTTATCGGGGGGGGAGACCCAGTACTTC.

This rearrangement joins TRBV4-2 to TRBJ2-2, with a weak D call TRBD1 (5 bases). This CDR3 is built from 16 residues. The germline V gene has CDR1 LGHNA and CDR2 YNFKEQ. Trimming shortened V by 0 bases and J by 5 bases, and 13 bases separated the two germline ends. The CDR3: CASSQDRAGATGELFF. The CDR3 bases are TGTGCCAGCAGCCAAGATCGCGCTGGGGCTACCGGGGAGCTGTTTTTT.

This sequence joins TRBV30 and TRBJ2-5; D gene ambiguous. This CDR3 is built from 15 residues. V lost 1 base, J lost 5 bases, and 17 bases lay in between. Germline lookup yields CDR1 GTSNPN and CDR2 SVGIG (reference sequence). DNA of the CDR3: TGTGCCTGGAGTGCCATCCGCGGCCGGCGGGAGACCCAGTACTTC. It encodes CAWSAIRGRRETQYF.

This chain joins TRBV11-1 and TRBJ1-1, with D unresolved. The germline CDR1 and CDR2 sequences are SGHAT and FQDESV (reference sequence). Between the trimmed V and J ends, which lost 3 bases and 1 base, there was a span of 6 bases. CDR3 size: 13 residues. The CDR3 loop reads CASSLEANTEAFF. Here the CDR3 DNA reads TGTGCCAGCAGCTTGGAGGCGAACACTGAAGCTTTCTTT.